This TCR beta chain was sequenced in a study of STAT5B mutations in CD4+ large granular lymphocyte leukemia. In the original workflow: Productive clonotypes were detectable down to 2.59 x 10-5 frequency. Profiled with immunoSEQ multiplex PCR; TCRdb holds only in-frame clones, not every one. The D gene and trimming were derived from the DNA, and the V and J assignments and clone size from that table. The table shows 25,000 to 30,000 clones, with 80% to 85% occurring only once. CDR1 and CDR2 from the germline V gene are SNHLY and FYNNEI. The CDR3 consists of 13 residues. Trimming took 4 bases from V and 4 from J, leaving 10 bases between them.

The receptor was derived from a human donor in good health. The chain uses TRBV2 and TRBJ1-2; maybe TRBD1 (5 bases). The sequenced sample was CD4+ T cells from blood buffy coats. CDR3 in amino acids: CASSGGFGYGYTF. The CDR3 DNA reads as TGTGCCAGCAGTGGGGGCTTCGGCTATGGCTACACCTTC.